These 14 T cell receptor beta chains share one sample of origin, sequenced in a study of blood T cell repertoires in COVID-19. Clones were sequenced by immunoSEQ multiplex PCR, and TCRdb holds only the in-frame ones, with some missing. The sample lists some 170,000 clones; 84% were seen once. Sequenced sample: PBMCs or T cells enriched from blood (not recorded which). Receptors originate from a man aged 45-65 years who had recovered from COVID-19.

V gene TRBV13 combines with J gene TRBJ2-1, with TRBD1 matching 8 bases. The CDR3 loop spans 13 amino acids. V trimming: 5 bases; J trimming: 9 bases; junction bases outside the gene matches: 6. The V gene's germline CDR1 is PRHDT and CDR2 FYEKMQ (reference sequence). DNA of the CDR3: TGTGCCAGCAGCGTCGGACAGGGCGGTGAGCAGTTCTTC. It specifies CASSVGQGGEQFF.

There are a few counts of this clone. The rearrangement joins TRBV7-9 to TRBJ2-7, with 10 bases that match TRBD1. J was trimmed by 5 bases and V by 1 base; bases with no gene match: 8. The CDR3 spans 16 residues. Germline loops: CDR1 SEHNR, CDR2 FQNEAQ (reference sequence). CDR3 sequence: CASSLVVGDRGNEQYF. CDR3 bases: TGTGCCAGCAGCTTAGTCGTTGGGGACAGGGGAAACGAGCAGTACTTC.

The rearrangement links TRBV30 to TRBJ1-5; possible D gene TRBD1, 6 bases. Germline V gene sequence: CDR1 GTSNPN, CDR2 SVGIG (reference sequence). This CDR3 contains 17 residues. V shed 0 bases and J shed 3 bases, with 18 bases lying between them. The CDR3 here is CAWSVPKGTGFNQPQHF. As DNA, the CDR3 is TGTGCCTGGAGTGTCCCGAAAGGTACAGGGTTCAATCAGCCCCAGCATTTT.

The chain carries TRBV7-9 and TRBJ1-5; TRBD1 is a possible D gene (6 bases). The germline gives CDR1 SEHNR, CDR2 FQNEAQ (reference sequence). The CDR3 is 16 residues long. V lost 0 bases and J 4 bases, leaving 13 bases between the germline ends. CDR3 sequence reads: CASSLAKDSDNQPQHF. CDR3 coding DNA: TGTGCCAGCAGCTTAGCGAAGGACAGCGATAATCAGCCCCAGCATTTT.

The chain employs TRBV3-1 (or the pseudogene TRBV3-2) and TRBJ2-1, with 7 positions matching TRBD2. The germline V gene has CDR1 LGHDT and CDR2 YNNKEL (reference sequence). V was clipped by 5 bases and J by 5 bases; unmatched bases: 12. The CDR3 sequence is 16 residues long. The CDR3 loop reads CASSDPRLSGDNEQFF. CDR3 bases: TGTGCCAGCAGCGACCCGAGACTAAGCGGGGACAATGAGCAGTTCTTC.

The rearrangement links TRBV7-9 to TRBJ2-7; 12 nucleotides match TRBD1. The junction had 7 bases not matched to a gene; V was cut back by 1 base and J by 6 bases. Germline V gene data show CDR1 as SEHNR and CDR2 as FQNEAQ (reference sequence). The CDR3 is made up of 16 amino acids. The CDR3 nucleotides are TGTGCCAGCAGCTTAGTTGGGGGACAGGGGGCAGTCGAGCAGTACTTC. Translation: CASSLVGGQGAVEQYF. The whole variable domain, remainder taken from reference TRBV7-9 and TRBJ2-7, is DTGVSQNPRHKITKRGQNVTFRCDPISEHNRLYWYRQTLGQGPEFLTYFQNEAQLEKSRLLSDRFSAERPKGSFSTLEIQRTEQGDSAMYLCASSLVGGQGAVEQYFGPGTRLTVT.

The CDR3 spells CSANLPREQFF. Written as DNA, the CDR3 is TGCAGTGCTAATCTTCCCAGGGAGCAGTTCTTC. The rearrangement uses TRBV20-1 and TRBJ2-1; no definite D call. The CDR3 totals 11 residues. Germline V CDR1 and CDR2: DFQATT, SNEGSKA (reference sequence). V shed 4 bases and J shed 10 bases, with 11 bases lying between them.

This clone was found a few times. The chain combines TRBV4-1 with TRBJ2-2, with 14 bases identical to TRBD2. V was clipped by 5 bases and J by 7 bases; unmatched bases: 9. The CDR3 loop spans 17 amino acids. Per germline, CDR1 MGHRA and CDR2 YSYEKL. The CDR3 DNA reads TGCGCCAGCAGCTGGACTAGCGGGGGGATTAGCCACGGGGAGCTGTTTTTT. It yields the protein CASSWTSGGISHGELFF.

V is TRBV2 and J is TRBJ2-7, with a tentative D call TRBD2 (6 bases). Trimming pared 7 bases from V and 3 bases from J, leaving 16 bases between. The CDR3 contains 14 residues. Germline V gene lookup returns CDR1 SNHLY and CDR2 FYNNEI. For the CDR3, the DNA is TGTGCCAGCAAAGGCGGGATTGGGGGCTACGAGCAGTACTTC. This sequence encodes CASKGGIGGYEQYF.

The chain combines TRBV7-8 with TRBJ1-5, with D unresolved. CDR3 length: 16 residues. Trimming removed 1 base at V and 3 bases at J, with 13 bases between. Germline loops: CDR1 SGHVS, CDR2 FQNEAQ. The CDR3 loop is CASSLGLRFDNQPQHF. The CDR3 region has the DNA TGTGCCAGCAGCTTAGGGTTGAGGTTTGACAATCAGCCCCAGCATTTT.

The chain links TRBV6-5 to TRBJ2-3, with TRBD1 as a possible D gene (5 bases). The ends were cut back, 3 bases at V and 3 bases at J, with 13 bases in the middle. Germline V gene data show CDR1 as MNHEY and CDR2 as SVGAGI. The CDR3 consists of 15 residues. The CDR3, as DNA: TGTGCCAGCAGTTATCAGGGCAGGCGTACAGATACGCAGTATTTT. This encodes CASSYQGRRTDTQYF.

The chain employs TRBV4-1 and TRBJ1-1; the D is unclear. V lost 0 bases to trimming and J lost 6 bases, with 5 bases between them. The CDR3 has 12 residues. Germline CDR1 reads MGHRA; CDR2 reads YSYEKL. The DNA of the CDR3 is TGCGCCAGCAGCCAAGAGCGTGCTGAAGCTTTCTTT. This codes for CASSQERAEAFF.

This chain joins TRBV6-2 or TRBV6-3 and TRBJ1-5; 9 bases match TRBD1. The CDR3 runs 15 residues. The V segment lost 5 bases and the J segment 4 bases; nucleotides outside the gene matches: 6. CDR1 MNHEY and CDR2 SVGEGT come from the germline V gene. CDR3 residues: CASSRGTGYNQPQHF. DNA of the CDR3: TGTGCCAGCAGTAGAGGGACAGGGTATAATCAGCCCCAGCATTTT.

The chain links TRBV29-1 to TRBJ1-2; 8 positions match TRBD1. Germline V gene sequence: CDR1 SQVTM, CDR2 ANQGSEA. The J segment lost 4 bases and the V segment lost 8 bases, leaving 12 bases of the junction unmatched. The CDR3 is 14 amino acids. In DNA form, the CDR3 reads TGCAGCTCCCTGGGCAGGGGGCCCCTCTATGGCTACACCTTC. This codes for CSSLGRGPLYGYTF. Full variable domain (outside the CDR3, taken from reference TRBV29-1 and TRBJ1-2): SAVISQKPSRDICQRGTSLTIQCQVDSQVTMMFWYRQQPGQSLTLIATANQGSEATYESGFVIDKFPISRPNLTFSTLTVSNMSPEDSSIYLCSSLGRGPLYGYTFGSGTRLTVV.